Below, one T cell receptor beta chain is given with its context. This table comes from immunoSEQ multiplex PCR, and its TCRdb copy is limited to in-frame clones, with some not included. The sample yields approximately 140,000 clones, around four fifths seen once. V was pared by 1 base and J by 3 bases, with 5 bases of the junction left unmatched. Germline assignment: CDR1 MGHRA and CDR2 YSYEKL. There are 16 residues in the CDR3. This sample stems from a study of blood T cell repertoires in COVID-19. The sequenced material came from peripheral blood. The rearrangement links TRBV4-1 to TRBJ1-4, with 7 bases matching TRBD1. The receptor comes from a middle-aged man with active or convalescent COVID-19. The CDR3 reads CASSQGTGVANEKLFF. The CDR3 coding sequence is TGCGCCAGCAGCCAAGGAACAGGGGTAGCTAATGAAAAACTGTTTTTT.